These 4 T cell receptor beta chains share one sample of origin, sequenced in a study of control samples from healthy donors and cancer patients. Clones were read by immunoSEQ multiplex PCR, and TCRdb kept only the in-frame ones, dropping some. The data show approximately 40,000 clones, around 70% seen once. The specimen sequenced was formalin-fixed, paraffin-embedded tissue. The receptors derive from a male donor with melanoma.

V is TRBV2 and J is TRBJ1-1; D is unresolved. V was pared by 0 bases and J by 0 bases, with 2 bases between. CDR1 and CDR2 (germline): SNHLY, FYNNEI. CDR3 size: 13 residues. CDR3 sequence reads: CASSEALNTEAFF. DNA for the CDR3: TGTGCCAGCAGTGAAGCCCTGAACACTGAAGCTTTCTTT.

This clone turned up a few times. This chain uses TRBV24-1 with TRBJ2-1; D possibly corresponds to TRBD1 (6 bases). The V gene lost 12 bases and the J gene lost 0 bases, with 17 bases spanning the gap. CDR1 and CDR2 (germline): KGHDR, SFDVKD. The CDR3 length is 15 residues. The CDR3 DNA reads as TGTGCCTCTAATTGGGGGCGGGTCTCCTACAATGAGCAGTTCTTC. Amino acids: CASNWGRVSYNEQFF.

The V gene is TRBV7-3, the J gene TRBJ2-3; 7 nucleotides line up with TRBD1. The germline gives CDR1 SGHTA, CDR2 FQGTGA. The CDR3 is 13 residues long. Losses at the gene ends were 8 bases for V and 5 bases for J; bases not matched to a gene: 7. CDR3 coding DNA: TGTGCCAGCGGTCCAGGGGGTAAAGATACGCAGTATTTT. Translation: CASGPGGKDTQYF.

Points on this clone: This sample includes further DNA sequences coding for the same CDR3. The chain joins TRBV2 to TRBJ2-7; 12 bases are shared with TRBD2. The CDR3 consists of 16 residues. Trimming cost V 7 bases and J 0 bases; bases outside gene matches: 7. Germline V gives CDR1 SNHLY, CDR2 FYNNEI. The CDR3 is CASILGLAGISYEQYF. The CDR3, as DNA: TGTGCCAGCATTCTCGGACTAGCGGGGATCTCCTACGAGCAGTACTTC.